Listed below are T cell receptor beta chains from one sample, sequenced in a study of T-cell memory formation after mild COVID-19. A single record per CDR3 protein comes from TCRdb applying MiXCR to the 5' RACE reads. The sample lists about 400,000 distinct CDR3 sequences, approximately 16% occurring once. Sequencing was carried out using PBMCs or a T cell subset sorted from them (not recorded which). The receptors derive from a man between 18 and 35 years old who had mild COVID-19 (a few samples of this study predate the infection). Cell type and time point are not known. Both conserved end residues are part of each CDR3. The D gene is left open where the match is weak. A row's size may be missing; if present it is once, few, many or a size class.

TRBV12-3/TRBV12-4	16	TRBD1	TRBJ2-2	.	TGTGCCAGCAGTCCACGACAGGGGGCGCAGGGCGGGGAGCTGTTTTTT	CASSPRQGAQGGELFF
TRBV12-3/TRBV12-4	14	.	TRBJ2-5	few	TGTGCCAGCTCGTTTGGGGGGCTAGAAGAGACCCAGTACTTC	CASSFGGLEETQYF
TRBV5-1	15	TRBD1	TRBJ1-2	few	TGCGCCAGCAGCTCCCAATCGACAGGGGAGAGTGGCTACACCTTC	CASSSQSTGESGYTF
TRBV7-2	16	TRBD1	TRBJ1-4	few	TGTGCCAGCAGTGGCAGGGGGCAGGCAGCTAATGAAAAACTGTTTTTT	CASSGRGQAANEKLFF
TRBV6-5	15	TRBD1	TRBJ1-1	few	TGTGCCAGCAGTTACTCGGGGACAGGGGACACTGAAGCTTTCTTT	CASSYSGTGDTEAFF
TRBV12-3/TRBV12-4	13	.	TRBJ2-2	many	TGTGCCAGCAGCTCTGACCCCACCGGGGAGCTGTTTTTT	CASSSDPTGELFF
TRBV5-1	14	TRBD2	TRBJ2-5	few	TGCGCCAGCAGCTCTGGCGGGGGTTCGGAGACCCAGTACTTC	CASSSGGGSETQYF
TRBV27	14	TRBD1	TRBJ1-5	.	TGTGCCAGCAGCTCTCAGGGGGTCAAGCAGCCCCAGCATTTT	CASSSQGVKQPQHF
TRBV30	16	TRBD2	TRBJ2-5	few	TGTGCCTGGAGCCGATCTAGCGGGGGGGCTCGAGAGACCCAGTACTTC	CAWSRSSGGARETQYF
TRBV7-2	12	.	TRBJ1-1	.	TGTGCCAGCAGCGGGAAAAACACTGAAGCTTTCTTT	CASSGKNTEAFF
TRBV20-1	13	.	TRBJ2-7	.	TGCAGTGCTGCCAGGGGCCTCTCCTACGAGCAGTACTTC	CSAARGLSYEQYF
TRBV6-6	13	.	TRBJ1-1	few	TGTGCCAGCAGCCAAGGGACGGACACTGAAGCTTTCTTT	CASSQGTDTEAFF
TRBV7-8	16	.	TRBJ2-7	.	TGTGCCAGCAGCTTAGGGGGAGGACCGGGGTCCTACGAGCAGTACTTC	CASSLGGGPGSYEQYF